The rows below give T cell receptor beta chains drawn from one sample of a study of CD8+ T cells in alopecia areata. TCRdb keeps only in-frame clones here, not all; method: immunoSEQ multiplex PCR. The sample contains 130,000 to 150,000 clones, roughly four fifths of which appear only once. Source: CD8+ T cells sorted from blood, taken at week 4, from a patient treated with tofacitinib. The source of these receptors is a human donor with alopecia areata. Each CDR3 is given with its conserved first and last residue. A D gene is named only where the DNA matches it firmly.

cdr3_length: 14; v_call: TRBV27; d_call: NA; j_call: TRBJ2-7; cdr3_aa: CASSTGGSSYEQYF; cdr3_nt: TGTGCCAGCAGTACCGGCGGTAGCTCCTACGAGCAGTACTTC
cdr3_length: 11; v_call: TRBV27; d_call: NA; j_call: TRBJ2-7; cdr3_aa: CASSLGGEQYF; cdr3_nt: TGTGCCAGCAGTTTAGGGGGTGAGCAGTACTTC
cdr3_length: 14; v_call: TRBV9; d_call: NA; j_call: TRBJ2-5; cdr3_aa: CASSVTGLEETQYF; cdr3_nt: TGTGCCAGCAGCGTAACGGGGTTGGAAGAGACCCAGTACTTC
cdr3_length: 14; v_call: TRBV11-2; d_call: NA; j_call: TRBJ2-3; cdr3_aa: CASSLEISTDTQYF; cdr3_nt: TGTGCCAGCAGCTTGGAAATTAGCACAGATACGCAGTATTTT
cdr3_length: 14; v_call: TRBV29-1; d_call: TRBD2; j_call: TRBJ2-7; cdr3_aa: CSVHTGLAGDEQYF; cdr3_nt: TGCAGCGTTCATACTGGACTAGCTGGGGACGAGCAGTACTTC
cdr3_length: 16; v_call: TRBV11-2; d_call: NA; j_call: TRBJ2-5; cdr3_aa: CASSNRPDRLQETQYF; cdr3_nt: TGTGCCAGCAGCAACCGGCCGGACCGCCTCCAAGAGACCCAGTACTTC
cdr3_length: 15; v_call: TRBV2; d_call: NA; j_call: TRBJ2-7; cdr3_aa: CASSEDGPSSYEQYF; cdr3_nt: TGTGCCAGCAGTGAGGATGGGCCCAGCTCCTACGAGCAGTACTTC
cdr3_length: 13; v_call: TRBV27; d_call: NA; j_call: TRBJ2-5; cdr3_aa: CASSSGLGETQYF; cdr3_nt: TGTGCCAGCAGTTCAGGGTTGGGAGAGACCCAGTACTTC
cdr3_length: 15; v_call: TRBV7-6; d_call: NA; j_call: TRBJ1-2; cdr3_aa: CASSEFSLDAYGYTF; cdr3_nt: TGTGCCAGCAGCGAATTCTCCTTGGACGCTTATGGCTACACCTTC
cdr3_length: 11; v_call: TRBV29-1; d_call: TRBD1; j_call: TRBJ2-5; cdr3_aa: CSGTGVETQYF; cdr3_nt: TGCAGCGGTACAGGGGTAGAGACCCAGTACTTC
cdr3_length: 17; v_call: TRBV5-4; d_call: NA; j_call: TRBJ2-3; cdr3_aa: CASSLQPPEWGTDTQYF; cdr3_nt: TGTGCCAGCAGCTTGCAGCCCCCCGAATGGGGCACAGATACGCAGTATTTT
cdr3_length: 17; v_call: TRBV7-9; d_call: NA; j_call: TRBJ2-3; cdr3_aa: CASSLAVARGRTDTQYF; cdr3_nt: TGTGCCAGCAGCTTAGCGGTTGCCAGGGGGAGGACAGATACGCAGTATTTT
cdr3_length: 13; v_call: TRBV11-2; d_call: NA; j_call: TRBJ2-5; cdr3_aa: CASSSRAQETQYF; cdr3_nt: TGTGCCAGCAGCTCTCGGGCCCAAGAGACCCAGTACTTC
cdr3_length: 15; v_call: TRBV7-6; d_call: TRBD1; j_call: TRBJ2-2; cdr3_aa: CASSPDRGNTGELFF; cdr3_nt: TGTGCCAGCAGCCCCGACAGGGGAAACACCGGGGAGCTGTTTTTT